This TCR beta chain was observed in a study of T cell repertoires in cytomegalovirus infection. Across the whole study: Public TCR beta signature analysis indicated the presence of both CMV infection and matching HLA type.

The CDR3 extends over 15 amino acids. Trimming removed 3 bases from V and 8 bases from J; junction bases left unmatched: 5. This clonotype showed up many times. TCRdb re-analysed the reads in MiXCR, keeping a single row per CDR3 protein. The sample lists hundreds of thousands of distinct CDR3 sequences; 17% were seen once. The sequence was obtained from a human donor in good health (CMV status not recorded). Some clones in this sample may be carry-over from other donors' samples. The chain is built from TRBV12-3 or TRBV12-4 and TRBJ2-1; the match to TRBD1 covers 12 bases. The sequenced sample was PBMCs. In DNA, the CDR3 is TGTGCCAGCAGTTTCGGAGGGACAGGGGGCTATGAGCAGTTCTTC. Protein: CASSFGGTGGYEQFF.